This is a list of T cell receptor beta chains from one sample in a study of beta chain features in type 1 diabetes. Using immunoSEQ multiplex PCR, the repertoire was profiled, and TCRdb retains in-frame clones only, with some absent. This table has about 160,000 clones, approximately 8% appearing once. The sequenced sample was central memory CD4+ T cells from blood. Receptors were obtained from a man between 18 and 35 years old with type 1 diabetes. The CDR3 runs from the conserved cysteine through the conserved F or W. Each record gives: clone size, V gene, D gene, J gene, CDR3 length, CDR3 protein, CDR3 DNA. The D gene is left open where the match is weak. Clone size is stated in some rows and not others, as once, few, many or a class when expanded.

.	TRBV18	TRBD1	TRBJ2-1	14	CASSSRDRGNEQFF	TGTGCCAGCTCATCCCGGGACAGGGGCAATGAGCAGTTCTTC
few	TRBV30	TRBD1	TRBJ1-2	14	CAWSVGGRSAGYTF	TGTGCCTGGAGTGTAGGGGGCCGCTCGGCGGGCTACACCTTC
few	TRBV5-4	.	TRBJ2-3	13	CASSGGWADTQYF	TGTGCCAGCAGCGGAGGGTGGGCAGATACGCAGTATTTT
few	TRBV5-6	TRBD1	TRBJ1-6	16	CASSALSRGLYSPLHF	TGTGCCAGCAGCGCCTTGAGCAGGGGGCTTTATTCACCCCTCCACTTT
few	TRBV21-1	.	TRBJ2-5	16	CASSKLTTGGQETQYF	TGTGCCAGCAGCAAACTGACTACAGGGGGCCAAGAGACCCAGTACTTC
.	TRBV5-4	.	TRBJ2-3	13	CASSLPETDTQYF	TGTGCCAGCAGCTTGCCGGAGACAGATACGCAGTATTTT
few	TRBV6-6	.	TRBJ1-3	16	CASSYRSIRSGNTIYF	TGTGCCAGCAGTTACAGGAGTATCCGCTCTGGAAACACCATATATTTT
.	TRBV2	.	TRBJ1-1	14	CASTSRRGNTEAFF	TGTGCCAGCACCTCCCGCAGGGGTAACACTGAAGCTTTCTTT
many	TRBV5-1	TRBD1	TRBJ1-1	15	CASSFQGAGDTEAFF	TGCGCCAGCAGCTTCCAGGGGGCAGGAGACACTGAAGCTTTCTTT
few	TRBV28	.	TRBJ1-5	15	CASSRADSGDQPQHF	TGTGCCAGCAGCCGAGCGGACTCAGGTGATCAGCCCCAGCATTTT
few	TRBV5-1	TRBD2	TRBJ2-7	13	CASSLTSAYEQYF	TGCGCCAGCAGCCTGACTAGCGCCTACGAGCAGTACTTC
.	TRBV28	.	TRBJ2-2	14	CASRRDWNTGELFF	TGTGCCAGCAGACGGGACTGGAACACCGGGGAGCTGTTTTTT
.	TRBV11-2	.	TRBJ2-7	13	CASSPGVGSGPYF	TGTGCCAGCAGCCCGGGGGTCGGGAGTGGTCCGTACTTC
.	TRBV5-1	TRBD1	TRBJ2-1	13	CATRPGQGNEQFF	TGCGCCACCAGACCCGGACAGGGCAATGAGCAGTTCTTC
.	TRBV7-2	TRBD2	TRBJ2-5	16	CASSLGPAGRQETQYF	TGTGCCAGCAGCTTAGGGCCAGCGGGGAGACAAGAGACCCAGTACTTC
.	TRBV5-1	TRBD2	TRBJ2-3	16	CASSLVTSGRTDTQYF	TGCGCCAGCAGCTTGGTTACTAGCGGGCGCACAGATACGCAGTATTTT
few	TRBV5-1	TRBD1	TRBJ1-4	15	CASSPGQGANEKLFF	TGCGCCAGCAGCCCCGGACAGGGGGCGAACGAAAAACTGTTTTTT
few	TRBV7-6	.	TRBJ2-7	15	CASSLGRGATYEQYF	TGTGCCAGCAGCTTAGGTCGGGGGGCCACCTACGAGCAGTACTTC
.	TRBV5-1	TRBD1	TRBJ2-1	15	CASSLGTGGNNEQFF	TGCGCCAGCAGCTTGGGGACAGGGGGGAATAATGAGCAGTTCTTC
.	TRBV6-5	.	TRBJ1-1	16	CASSSPFGWANTEAFF	TGTGCCAGCAGTTCTCCTTTTGGGTGGGCCAACACTGAAGCTTTCTTT
many	TRBV27	TRBD1	TRBJ2-7	16	CASYTTTGGTDYEQYF	TGTGCCAGCTATACCACAACAGGGGGCACAGACTACGAGCAGTACTTC
.	TRBV4-3	.	TRBJ2-7	13	CASSQGTGYEQYF	TGCGCCAGCAGCCAAGGCACGGGGTACGAGCAGTACTTC
few	TRBV29-1	TRBD1	TRBJ2-7	13	CSVDRDRGYEQYF	TGCAGCGTTGACCGGGACAGGGGCTACGAGCAGTACTTC
.	TRBV4-1	.	TRBJ1-3	16	CASSQDVHSSGNTIYF	TGCGCCAGCAGCCAAGATGTCCACAGCTCTGGAAACACCATATATTTT
few	TRBV19	TRBD2	TRBJ2-7	15	CASSVTSGPPYEQYF	TGTGCCAGTAGTGTAACTAGCGGACCACCCTACGAGCAGTACTTC
.	TRBV5-1	.	TRBJ2-3	18	CASSPPPGEGGAKDTQYF	TGCGCCAGCAGCCCGCCCCCGGGCGAAGGGGGGGCGAAAGATACGCAGTATTTT
.	TRBV10-3	.	TRBJ1-5	15	CAISEQAGLNQPQHF	TGTGCCATCAGTGAGCAGGCAGGTCTCAATCAGCCCCAGCATTTT
.	TRBV2	.	TRBJ1-1	14	CASSEVAWATEAFF	TGTGCCAGCAGTGAGGTGGCTTGGGCCACTGAAGCTTTCTTT
few	TRBV5-1	.	TRBJ2-7	16	CASSSLFGGANYEQYF	TGCGCCAGCAGCTCCCTCTTCGGGGGAGCAAACTACGAGCAGTACTTC
few	TRBV18	.	TRBJ1-2	12	CASSPDRSGYTF	TGTGCCAGCTCACCCGACAGATCCGGCTACACCTTC
.	TRBV7-2	.	TRBJ2-3	12	CASSSGRGTQYF	TGTGCCAGCAGCTCCGGCAGGGGTACGCAGTATTTT
.	TRBV30	.	TRBJ1-2	14	CAWKQDTTNYGYTF	TGTGCCTGGAAACAGGATACCACTAACTATGGCTACACCTTC
.	TRBV2	.	TRBJ2-7	14	CASSGGTWLYEQYF	TGTGCCAGCAGTGGCGGGACGTGGCTCTACGAGCAGTACTTC
few	TRBV5-1	TRBD2	TRBJ2-5	15	CASSLAEAGGASQYF	TGCGCCAGCAGCTTGGCCGAAGCGGGGGGTGCGTCCCAGTACTTC
.	TRBV4-2	TRBD2	TRBJ2-3	15	CASSLSGTSTDTQYF	TGTGCCAGCAGCCTGAGCGGGACTAGCACAGATACGCAGTATTTT
.	TRBV6-5	TRBD1	TRBJ1-1	14	CASNQQGVSTEAFF	TGTGCCAGCAATCAACAGGGGGTGAGCACTGAAGCTTTCTTT
.	TRBV5-4	.	TRBJ2-3	12	CASSLAGDTQYF	TGTGCCAGCAGCTTGGCGGGAGATACGCAGTATTTT
.	TRBV10-3	TRBD2	TRBJ2-3	17	CAIRSSAGAGPTDTQYF	TGTGCCATCAGGAGCTCAGCGGGGGCCGGACCGACAGATACGCAGTATTTT
few	TRBV7-2	.	TRBJ2-1	12	CASSFTGSSQFF	TGTGCCAGCAGTTTTACGGGATCCTCACAGTTCTTC
few	TRBV27	TRBD1	TRBJ1-2	15	CASSSNPDRVYGYTF	TGTGCCAGCAGTTCGAATCCGGACAGGGTGTATGGCTACACCTTC
.	TRBV30	.	TRBJ2-3	16	CACSTLPPTVTDTQYF	TGTGCCTGCAGTACCTTACCCCCCACTGTCACAGATACGCAGTATTTT
few	TRBV29-1	.	TRBJ1-1	12	CSVEERSIEAFF	TGCAGCGTTGAAGAGCGGAGTATTGAAGCTTTCTTT
few	TRBV7-2	.	TRBJ2-3	16	CASSPGSPISTDTQYF	TGTGCCAGCAGCCCCGGGTCTCCTATTAGCACAGATACGCAGTATTTT
few	TRBV29-1	TRBD1	TRBJ1-5	13	CSVRGTGDQPQHF	TGCAGCGTTCGGGGTACAGGGGATCAGCCCCAGCATTTT
many	TRBV2	.	TRBJ1-4	12	CASSDATGKLFF	TGTGCCAGCAGTGATGCGACCGGGAAACTGTTTTTT
few	TRBV5-6	.	TRBJ2-5	14	CASSSGQIQETQYF	TGTGCCAGCAGCTCAGGACAGATACAAGAGACCCAGTACTTC
many	TRBV27	.	TRBJ1-2	14	CASGNYRVGTGYTF	TGTGCCAGCGGGAACTACAGGGTCGGGACTGGCTACACCTTC
.	TRBV7-7	.	TRBJ2-7	13	CASSRGFGYEQYF	TGTGCCAGCAGCCGCGGCTTTGGGTACGAGCAGTACTTC
few	TRBV20-1	.	TRBJ1-2	10	CSAWGGGYTF	TGCAGTGCTTGGGGGGGTGGCTACACCTTC
.	TRBV7-2	TRBD1	TRBJ1-2	16	CASSLVVTGGWDGYTF	TGTGCCAGCAGCTTAGTCGTGACAGGGGGATGGGATGGCTACACCTTC
.	TRBV28	TRBD2	TRBJ2-1	14	CASSGAGVWNEQFF	TGTGCCAGCAGTGGAGCGGGAGTCTGGAATGAGCAGTTCTTC
few	TRBV5-3	.	TRBJ1-5	16	CARSLGRGHSNQPQHF	TGTGCCAGAAGCTTAGGCAGAGGGCATAGCAATCAGCCCCAGCATTTT
.	TRBV4-3	TRBD2	TRBJ2-7	14	CASSQGTSAHEQYF	TGCGCCAGCAGCCAAGGGACTAGCGCCCACGAGCAGTACTTC
few	TRBV11-2	TRBD2	TRBJ2-1	15	CASSQALAGADEQFF	TGTGCCAGCAGCCAGGCCCTAGCGGGGGCCGATGAGCAGTTCTTC
few	TRBV6-6	TRBD1	TRBJ2-7	15	CASRPTGDPLGEQYF	TGTGCCAGCAGACCGACAGGGGACCCCTTAGGCGAGCAGTACTTC
few	TRBV4-1	TRBD2	TRBJ2-1	19	CASSQDRASGRVGDNEQFF	TGCGCCAGCAGCCAAGATAGGGCTAGCGGGAGGGTGGGGGACAATGAGCAGTTCTTC
.	TRBV11-2	.	TRBJ2-3	16	CASSLMVSGGADTQYF	TGTGCCAGCAGCTTAATGGTTAGCGGAGGTGCAGATACGCAGTATTTT
.	TRBV11-1	TRBD1	TRBJ1-1	14	CASSLQQGDTEAFF	TGTGCCAGCAGCTTACAGCAGGGGGACACTGAAGCTTTCTTT
few	TRBV5-6	TRBD2	TRBJ2-3	16	CASSEGLADGEGTQYF	TGTGCCAGCAGCGAGGGACTAGCGGACGGGGAGGGTACGCAGTATTTT
few	TRBV7-9	TRBD2	TRBJ2-3	15	CASSLRAGVIDTQYF	TGTGCCAGCAGCTTACGGGCGGGAGTAATAGATACGCAGTATTTT